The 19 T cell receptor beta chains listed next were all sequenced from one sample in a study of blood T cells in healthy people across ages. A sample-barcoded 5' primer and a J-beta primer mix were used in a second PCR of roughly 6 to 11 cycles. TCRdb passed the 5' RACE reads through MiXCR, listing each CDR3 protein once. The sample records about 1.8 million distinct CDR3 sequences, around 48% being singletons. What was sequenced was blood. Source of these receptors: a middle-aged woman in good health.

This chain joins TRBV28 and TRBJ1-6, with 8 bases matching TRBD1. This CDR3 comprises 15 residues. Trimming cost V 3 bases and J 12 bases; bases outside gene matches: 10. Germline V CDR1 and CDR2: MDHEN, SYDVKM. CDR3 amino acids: CASSFLDRALGPLHF. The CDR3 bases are TGTGCCAGCAGTTTCTTGGACAGGGCCCTTGGACCCCTCCACTTT.

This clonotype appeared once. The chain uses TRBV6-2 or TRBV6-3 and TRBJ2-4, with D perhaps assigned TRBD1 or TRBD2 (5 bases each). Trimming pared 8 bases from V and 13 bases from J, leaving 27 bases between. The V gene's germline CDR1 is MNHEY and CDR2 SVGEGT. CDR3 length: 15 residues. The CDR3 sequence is CASRTHETAVGEQYF. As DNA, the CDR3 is TGTGCCAGCCGAACCCACGAGACAGCCGTTGGGGAGCAGTACTTC.

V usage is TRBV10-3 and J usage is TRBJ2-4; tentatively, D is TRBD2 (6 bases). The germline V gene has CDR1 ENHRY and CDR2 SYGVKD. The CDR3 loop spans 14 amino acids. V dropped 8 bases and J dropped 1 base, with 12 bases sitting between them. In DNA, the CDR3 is TGTGCCATCGGAGGGGCTGGGGCCAAAAACATTCAGTACTTC. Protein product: CAIGGAGAKNIQYF.

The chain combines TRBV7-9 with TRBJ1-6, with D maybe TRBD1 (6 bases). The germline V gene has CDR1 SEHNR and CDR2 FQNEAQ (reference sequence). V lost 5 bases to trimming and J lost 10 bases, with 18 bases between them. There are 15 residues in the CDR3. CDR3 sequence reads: CASSPVGGRESPLHF. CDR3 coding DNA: TGTGCCAGCAGCCCTGTGGGGGGCAGGGAATCACCCCTCCACTTT. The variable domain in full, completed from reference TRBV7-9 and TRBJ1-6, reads DTGVSQNPRHKITKRGQNVTFRCDPISEHNRLYWYRQTLGQGPEFLTYFQNEAQLEKSRLLSDRFSAERPKGSFSTLEIQRTEQGDSAMYLCASSPVGGRESPLHFGNGTRLTVT.

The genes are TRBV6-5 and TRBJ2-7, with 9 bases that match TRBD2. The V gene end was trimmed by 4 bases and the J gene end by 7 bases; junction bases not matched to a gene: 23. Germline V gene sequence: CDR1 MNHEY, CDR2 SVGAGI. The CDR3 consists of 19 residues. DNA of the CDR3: TGTGCCAGCAGTTTCTCCGGGACTCGCGGGGGGGCCGCCCTCAATGAGCAGTACTTC. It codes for CASSFSGTRGGAALNEQYF.

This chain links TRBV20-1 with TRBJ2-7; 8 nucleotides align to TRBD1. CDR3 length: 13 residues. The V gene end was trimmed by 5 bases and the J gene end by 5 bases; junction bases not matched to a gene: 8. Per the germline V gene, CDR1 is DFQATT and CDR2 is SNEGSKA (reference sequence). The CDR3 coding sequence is TGCAGTGCTTTGCCTGACAGGGGCCACGAGCAGTACTTC. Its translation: CSALPDRGHEQYF.

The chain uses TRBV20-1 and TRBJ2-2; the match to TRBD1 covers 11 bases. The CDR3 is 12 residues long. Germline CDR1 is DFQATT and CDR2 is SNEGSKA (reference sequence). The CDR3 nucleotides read TGCAGCGGGACAGGGGGCACCGGGGAGCTGTTTTTT. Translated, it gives CSGTGGTGELFF.

The CDR3 region has the DNA TGTGCCAGCAGCGTAGGGGCAGGGGCCGATGAAAAACTGTTTTTT. This translates into CASSVGAGADEKLFF. This rearrangement joins TRBV9 to TRBJ1-4; a weak D match, TRBD1 (6 bases). Trimming removed 0 bases at V and 6 bases at J, with 12 bases between. The CDR3 loop spans 15 amino acids. The V gene's germline CDR1 is SGDLS and CDR2 YYNGEE.

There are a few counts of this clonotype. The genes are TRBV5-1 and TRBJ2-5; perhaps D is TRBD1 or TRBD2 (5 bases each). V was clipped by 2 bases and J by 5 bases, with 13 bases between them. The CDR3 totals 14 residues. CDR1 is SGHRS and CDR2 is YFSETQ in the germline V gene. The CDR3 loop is CASSFRDAGETQYF. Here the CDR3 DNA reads TGCGCCAGCAGCTTCCGGGACGCAGGGGAGACCCAGTACTTC.

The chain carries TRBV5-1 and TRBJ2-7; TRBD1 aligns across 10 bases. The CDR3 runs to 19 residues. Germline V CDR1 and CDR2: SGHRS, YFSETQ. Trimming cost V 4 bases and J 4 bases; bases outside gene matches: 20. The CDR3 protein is CASSRRQGQGTGVGYEQYF. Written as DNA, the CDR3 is TGCGCCAGCAGCCGTCGACAGGGACAGGGGACAGGAGTAGGGTACGAGCAGTACTTC.

The CDR3 loop is CASSYSRWQGQTSTDTQYF. DNA of the CDR3: TGTGCCAGCAGTTACTCGAGGTGGCAGGGCCAAACTAGCACAGATACGCAGTATTTT. The gene calls are TRBV6-5 and TRBJ2-3, with D possibly matching TRBD1 (5 bases). Germline CDR1 MNHEY, CDR2 SVGAGI. The CDR3 covers 19 residues. The V gene lost 0 bases and the J gene lost 0 bases, with 19 bases spanning the gap.

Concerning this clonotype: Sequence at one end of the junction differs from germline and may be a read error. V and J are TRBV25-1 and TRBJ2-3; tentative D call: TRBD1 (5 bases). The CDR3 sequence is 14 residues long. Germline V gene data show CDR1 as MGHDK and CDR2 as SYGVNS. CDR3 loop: CAGSVRASTDTQYF. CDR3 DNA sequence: TGTGCCGGCAGTGTCAGGGCTAGCACAGATACGCAGTATTTT.

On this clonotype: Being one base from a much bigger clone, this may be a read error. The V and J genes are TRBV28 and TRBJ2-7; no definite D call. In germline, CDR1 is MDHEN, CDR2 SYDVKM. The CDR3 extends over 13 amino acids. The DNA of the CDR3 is TGTGCCAGCAGTTTCATCGGGTCGTACGGGCAGTACTTC. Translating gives CASSFIGSYGQYF. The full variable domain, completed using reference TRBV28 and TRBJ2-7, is DVKVTQSSRYLVKRTGEKVFLECVQDMDHENMFWYRQDPGLGLRLIYFSYDVKMKEKGDIPEGYSVSREKKERFSLILESASTNQTSMYLCASSFIGSYGQYFGPGTRLTVT.

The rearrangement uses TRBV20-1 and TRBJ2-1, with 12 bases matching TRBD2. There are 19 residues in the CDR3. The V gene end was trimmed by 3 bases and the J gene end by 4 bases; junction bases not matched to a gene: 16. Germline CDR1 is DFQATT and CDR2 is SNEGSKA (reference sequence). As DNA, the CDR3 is TGCAGTGCTAGGGTAGCTAGCGGGGGGGTTTCCATTTATTACAATGAGCAGTTCTTC. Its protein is CSARVASGGVSIYYNEQFF.

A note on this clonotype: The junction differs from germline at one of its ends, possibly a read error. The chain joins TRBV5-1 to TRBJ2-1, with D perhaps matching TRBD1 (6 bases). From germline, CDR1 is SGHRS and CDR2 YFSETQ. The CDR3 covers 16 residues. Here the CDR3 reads CASSVGTLSSYNAQFF. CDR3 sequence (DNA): TGCGCCAGCAGCGTGGGGACACTGAGTTCCTACAATGCGCAGTTCTTC.

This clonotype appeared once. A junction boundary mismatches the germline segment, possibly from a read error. This CDR3 is CAGSLSGQTTQYF. The CDR3 nucleotides read TGTGCCGGCAGTTTATCGGGACAGACTACGCAGTATTTT. The chain links TRBV6-5 to TRBJ2-3; 7 nucleotides agree with TRBD1. CDR3 length: 13 amino acids. Germline CDR1 is MNHEY and CDR2 is SVGAGI.

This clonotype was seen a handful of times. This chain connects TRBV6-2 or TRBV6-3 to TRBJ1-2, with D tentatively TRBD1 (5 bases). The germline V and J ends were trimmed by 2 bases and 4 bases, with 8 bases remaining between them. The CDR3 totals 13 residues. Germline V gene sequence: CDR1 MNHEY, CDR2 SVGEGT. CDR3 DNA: TGTGCCAGCAGTTACGACAGCATCTATGGCTACACCTTC. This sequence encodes CASSYDSIYGYTF.

DNA for the CDR3: TGTGCCAGCAGTACGATCCAGGGGGGGGGCCCCTCTGGGGCCAACGTCCTGACTTTC. Translating it yields CASSTIQGGGPSGANVLTF. The V call is TRBV6-1, the J call TRBJ2-6; D is perhaps TRBD1 or TRBD2 (7 bases each). The CDR3 is 19 amino acids. V was clipped by 5 bases and J by 0 bases, with 20 bases between them. The germline gives CDR1 MNHNS, CDR2 SASEGT.

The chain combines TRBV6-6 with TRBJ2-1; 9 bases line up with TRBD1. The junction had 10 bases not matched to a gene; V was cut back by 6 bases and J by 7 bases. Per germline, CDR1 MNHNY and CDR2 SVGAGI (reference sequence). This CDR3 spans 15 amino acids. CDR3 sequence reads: CASSPGTGFANEQFF. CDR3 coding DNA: TGTGCCAGCAGCCCCGGGACAGGGTTTGCAAATGAGCAGTTCTTC.